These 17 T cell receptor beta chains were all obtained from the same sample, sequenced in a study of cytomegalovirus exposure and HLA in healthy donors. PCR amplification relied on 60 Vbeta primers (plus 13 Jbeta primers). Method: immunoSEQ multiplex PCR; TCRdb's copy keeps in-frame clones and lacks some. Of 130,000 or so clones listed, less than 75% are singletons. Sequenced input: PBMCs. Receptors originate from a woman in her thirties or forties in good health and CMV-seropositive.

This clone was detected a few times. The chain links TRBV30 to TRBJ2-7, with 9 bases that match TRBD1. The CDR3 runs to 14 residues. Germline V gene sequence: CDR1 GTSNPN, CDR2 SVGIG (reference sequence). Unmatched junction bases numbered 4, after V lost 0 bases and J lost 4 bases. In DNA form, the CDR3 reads TGTGCCTGGAGTGTTGGAGGGACAGGGTACGAGCAGTACTTC. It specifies CAWSVGGTGYEQYF. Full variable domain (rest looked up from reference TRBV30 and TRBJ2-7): SQTIHQWPATLVQPVGSPLSLECTVEGTSNPNLYWYRQAAGRGLQLLFYSVGIGQISSEVPQNLSASRPQDRQFILSSKKLLLSDSGFYLCAWSVGGTGYEQYFGPGTRLTVT.

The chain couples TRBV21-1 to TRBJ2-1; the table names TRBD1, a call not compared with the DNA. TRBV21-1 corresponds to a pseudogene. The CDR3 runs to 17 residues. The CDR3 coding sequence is TGTGCCAGCAGCAAAGCGGGACAGGAGGATACTTACAATGAGCAGTTCTTC. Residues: CASSKAGQEDTYNEQFF.

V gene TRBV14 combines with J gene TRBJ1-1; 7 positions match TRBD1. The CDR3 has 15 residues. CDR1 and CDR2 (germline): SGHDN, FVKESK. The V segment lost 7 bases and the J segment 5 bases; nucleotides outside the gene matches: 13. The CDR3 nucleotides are TGTGCCAGCACCCTGAGCCCGACAGGGTGGACTGAAGCTTTCTTT. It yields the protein CASTLSPTGWTEAFF.

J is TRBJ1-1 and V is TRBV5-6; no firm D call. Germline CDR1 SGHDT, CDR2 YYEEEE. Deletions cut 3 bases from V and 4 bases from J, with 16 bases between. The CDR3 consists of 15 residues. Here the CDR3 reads CASSYLTGSLTEAFF. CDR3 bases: TGTGCCAGCAGCTATCTGACCGGGAGCCTCACTGAAGCTTTCTTT.

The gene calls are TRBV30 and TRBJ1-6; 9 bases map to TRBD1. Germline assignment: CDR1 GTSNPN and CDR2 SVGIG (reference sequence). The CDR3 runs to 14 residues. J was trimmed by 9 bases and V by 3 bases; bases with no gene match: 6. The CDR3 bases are TGTGCCTGGAGAGCTGGACAGGGGATTTCACCCCTCCACTTT. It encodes CAWRAGQGISPLHF.

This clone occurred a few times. This CDR3 reads CASSPSSGDSSYEQYF. CDR3 in DNA: TGTGCCAGCAGCCCATCTAGCGGTGATTCCTCCTACGAGCAGTACTTC. The chain carries TRBV11-2 and TRBJ2-7; 7 bases align to TRBD2. The CDR3 covers 16 residues. V shed 5 bases, J shed 0 bases, and the junction held 10 bases outside the gene matches. The germline V gene has CDR1 SGHAT and CDR2 FQNNGV. The whole variable domain, remainder taken from reference TRBV11-2 and TRBJ2-7, is EAGVAQSPRYKIIEKRQSVAFWCNPISGHATLYWYQQILGQGPKLLIQFQNNGVVDDSQLPKDRFSAERLKGVDSTLKIQPAKLEDSAVYLCASSPSSGDSSYEQYFGPGTRLTVT.

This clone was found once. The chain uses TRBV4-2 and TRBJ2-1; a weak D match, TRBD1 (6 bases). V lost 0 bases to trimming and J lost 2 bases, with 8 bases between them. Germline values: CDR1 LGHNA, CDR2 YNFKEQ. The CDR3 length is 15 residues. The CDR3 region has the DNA TGTGCCAGCAGCCAAGATTGGGACACCTACAATGAGCAGTTCTTC. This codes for CASSQDWDTYNEQFF.

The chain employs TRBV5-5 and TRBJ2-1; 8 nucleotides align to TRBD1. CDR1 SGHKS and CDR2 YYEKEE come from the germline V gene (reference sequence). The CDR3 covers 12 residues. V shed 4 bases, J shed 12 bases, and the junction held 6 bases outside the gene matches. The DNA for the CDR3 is TGTGCCAGCAGCCAGGACAGGGAGAGGCAGTTCTTC. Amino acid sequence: CASSQDRERQFF.

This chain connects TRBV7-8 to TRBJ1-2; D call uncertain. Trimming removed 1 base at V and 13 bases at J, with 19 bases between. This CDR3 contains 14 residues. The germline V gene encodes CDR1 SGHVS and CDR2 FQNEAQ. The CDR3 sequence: CASSLGRERVVGTF. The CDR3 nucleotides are TGTGCCAGCAGCTTAGGGAGGGAAAGGGTAGTCGGCACCTTC.

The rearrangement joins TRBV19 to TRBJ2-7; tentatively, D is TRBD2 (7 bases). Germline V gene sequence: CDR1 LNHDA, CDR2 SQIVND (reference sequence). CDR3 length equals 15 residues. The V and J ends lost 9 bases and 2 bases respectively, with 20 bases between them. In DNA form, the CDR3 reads TGTGCCAGCCAAACTGGACGGCGGGGGCCCTACGAGCAGTACTTC. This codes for CASQTGRRGPYEQYF.

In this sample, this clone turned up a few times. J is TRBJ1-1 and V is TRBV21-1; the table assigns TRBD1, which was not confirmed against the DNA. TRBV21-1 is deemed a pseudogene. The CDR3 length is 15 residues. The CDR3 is CASSNDDRLNTEAFF. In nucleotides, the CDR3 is TGTGCCAGCAGCAATGACGACAGGTTAAACACTGAAGCTTTCTTT.

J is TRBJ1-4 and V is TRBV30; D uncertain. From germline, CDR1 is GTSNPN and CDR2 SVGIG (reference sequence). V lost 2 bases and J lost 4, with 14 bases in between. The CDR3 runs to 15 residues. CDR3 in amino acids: CAWSRPSANNEKLFF. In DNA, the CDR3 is TGTGCCTGGAGTCGTCCGTCCGCGAATAATGAAAAACTGTTTTTT.

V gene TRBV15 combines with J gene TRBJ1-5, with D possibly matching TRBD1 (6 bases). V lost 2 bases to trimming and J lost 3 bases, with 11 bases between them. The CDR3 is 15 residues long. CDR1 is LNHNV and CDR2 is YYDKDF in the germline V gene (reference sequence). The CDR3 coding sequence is TGTGCCACCAGCAGACCCGGACAGTTCAATCAGCCCCAGCATTTT. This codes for CATSRPGQFNQPQHF.

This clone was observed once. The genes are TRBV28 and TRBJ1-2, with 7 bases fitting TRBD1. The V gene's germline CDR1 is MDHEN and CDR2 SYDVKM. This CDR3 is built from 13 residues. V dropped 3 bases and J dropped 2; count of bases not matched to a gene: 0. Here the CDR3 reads CASSLGQNYGYTF. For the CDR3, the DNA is TGTGCCAGCAGTTTGGGACAGAACTATGGCTACACCTTC.

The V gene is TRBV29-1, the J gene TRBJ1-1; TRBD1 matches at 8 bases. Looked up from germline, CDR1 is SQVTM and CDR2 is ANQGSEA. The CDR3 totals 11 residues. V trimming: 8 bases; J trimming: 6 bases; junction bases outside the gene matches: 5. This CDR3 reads CSFSGGPEAFF. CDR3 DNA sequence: TGCAGCTTCTCAGGGGGCCCTGAAGCTTTCTTT.

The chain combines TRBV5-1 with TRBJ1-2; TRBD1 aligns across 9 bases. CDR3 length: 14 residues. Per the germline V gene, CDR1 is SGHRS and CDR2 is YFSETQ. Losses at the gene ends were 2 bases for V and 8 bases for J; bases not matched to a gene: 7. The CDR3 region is CASSFGQGRWGYTF. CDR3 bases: TGCGCCAGCAGCTTCGGACAGGGGCGCTGGGGCTACACCTTC.

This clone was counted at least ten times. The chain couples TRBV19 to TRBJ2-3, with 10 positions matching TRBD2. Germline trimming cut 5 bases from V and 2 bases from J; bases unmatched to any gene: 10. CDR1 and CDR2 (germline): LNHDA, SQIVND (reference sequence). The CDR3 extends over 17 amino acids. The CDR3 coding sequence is TGTGCCAGTAGTGACGAGACAGCGGGAGGGAACACAGATACGCAGTATTTT. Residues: CASSDETAGGNTDTQYF. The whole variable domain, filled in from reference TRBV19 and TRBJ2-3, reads DGGITQSPKYLFRKEGQNVTLSCEQNLNHDAMYWYRQDPGQGLRLIYYSQIVNDFQKGDIAEGYSVSREKKESFPLTVTSAQKNPTAFYLCASSDETAGGNTDTQYFGPGTRLTVL.